The 28 T cell receptor beta chains below were found in one sample sequenced in a study of Ad26.COV2.S vaccination and SARS-CoV-2 variants (dated by TCRdb to about 2021). The sample's treatment or condition, from its label and the paper: around 19 received Ad26.COV2.S at low or high dose, single or two shots; about 5 received placebo; per-sample allocation not given. Repertoires of vaccine and placebo recipients were sequenced from samples taken on day 63 after the first injection. Library method: the immunoSEQ multiplex PCR assay. The table was pulled from immuneACCESS by TCRdb, which kept in-frame rearrangements only. Such tables lose some clones; where checked, under half of the loss comes from unresolved V genes, and the rest has no known cause. The sample yields around 370,000 clones; about 88% were counted once. In total, the top ten clones hold 3.3% of the sample. This specimen consisted of peripheral blood, obtained in a trial of Ad26.COV2.S vaccine versus placebo. The receptors shown here come from a person aged 18-65 years who received the Ad26.COV2.S COVID-19 vaccine or a placebo.

V usage is TRBV11-2 and J usage is TRBJ2-3, with 8 nucleotides matching TRBD2. Germline CDR1 and CDR2: SGHAT and FQNNGV. The CDR3 loop spans 16 amino acids. V was pared by 6 bases and J by 2 bases, with 10 bases of the junction left unmatched. Here the CDR3 DNA reads TGTGCCAGCAGTCCCGTCAGCGGGAGTGTCACAGATACGCAGTATTTT. It specifies CASSPVSGSVTDTQYF. Filled out from reference TRBV11-2 and TRBJ2-3, the complete variable domain reads EAGVAQSPRYKIIEKRQSVAFWCNPISGHATLYWYQQILGQGPKLLIQFQNNGVVDDSQLPKDRFSAERLKGVDSTLKIQPAKLEDSAVYLCASSPVSGSVTDTQYFGPGTRLTVL.

The chain employs TRBV7-2 and TRBJ1-6; a weak D match, TRBD1 (5 bases). Germline CDR1 and CDR2: SGHTA and FQGNSA. This CDR3 is built from 16 residues. V gave up 1 base and J gave up 8 bases, with 15 bases separating them. For the CDR3, the DNA is TGTGCCAGCAGCTTAGGGCTTAGGGGATTTCATTCACCCCTCCACTTT. Translated, it gives CASSLGLRGFHSPLHF.

The genes are TRBV5-1 and TRBJ2-3; TRBD2 matches at 10 bases. The CDR3 is 18 amino acids. With V trimmed by 4 bases and J by 3 bases, 14 bases remained unmatched. From germline, CDR1 is SGHRS and CDR2 YFSETQ. CDR3 region: CASSPGVSSGGNTDTQYF. The CDR3 coding sequence is TGCGCCAGCAGCCCTGGGGTGTCTAGCGGGGGTAATACAGATACGCAGTATTTT.

The sample holds a few counts of this clone. The CDR3 protein is CASSGQLAYSNQPQHF. In DNA, the CDR3 is TGTGCCAGCAGTGGTCAGCTAGCATATAGCAATCAGCCCCAGCATTTT. The chain employs TRBV2 and TRBJ1-5; D unclear. Germline V gene data show CDR1 as SNHLY and CDR2 as FYNNEI. CDR3 length: 16 residues. V was cut by 4 bases and J by 0 bases, with 13 bases left in between.

This clone was detected many times. The chain has TRBV6-5 and TRBJ2-7, with D possibly being TRBD1 (5 bases). The CDR3 runs to 15 residues. The germline V gene encodes CDR1 MNHEY and CDR2 SVGAGI. V was shortened by 2 bases and J by 5 bases, with 16 bases between the two germline ends. The DNA of the CDR3 is TGTGCCAGCAGTTACATGGTTTCGGGCAGGGACGAGCAGTACTTC. Residues: CASSYMVSGRDEQYF.

The V gene is TRBV6-9, the J gene TRBJ2-7, with TRBD1 identical over 10 bases. With V trimmed by 4 bases and J by 3 bases, 6 bases remained unmatched. The germline gives CDR1 MNHGY, CDR2 SVAAGI. The CDR3 loop spans 15 amino acids. The CDR3 DNA reads as TGTGCCAGCAGTTCAGGACAGGGGGGGTTCTACGAGCAGTACTTC. It specifies CASSSGQGGFYEQYF.

The rearrangement joins TRBV7-2 to TRBJ2-4; 11 nucleotides match TRBD2. Germline values: CDR1 SGHTA, CDR2 FQGNSA. CDR3 length: 19 amino acids. V shed 1 base, J shed 0 bases, and the junction held 8 bases outside the gene matches. CDR3 bases: TGTGCCAGCAGCTTAGTGACTAGCGGGACCCTAGAAGCCAAAAACATTCAGTACTTC. This codes for CASSLVTSGTLEAKNIQYF. The whole variable domain, filled in from reference TRBV7-2 and TRBJ2-4, reads GAGVSQSPSNKVTEKGKDVELRCDPISGHTALYWYRQSLGQGLEFLIYFQGNSAPDKSGLPSDRFSAERTGGSVSTLTIQRTQQEDSAVYLCASSLVTSGTLEAKNIQYFGAGTRLSVL.

V usage is TRBV11-2 and J usage is TRBJ1-2; TRBD1 might be the D (6 bases). CDR1 is SGHAT, CDR2 FQNNGV, per germline. The CDR3 covers 14 residues. V gave up 1 base and J gave up 2 bases, with 8 bases separating them. The CDR3: CASSLADRNYGYTF. CDR3 nucleotides: TGTGCCAGCAGCTTAGCCGACAGGAACTATGGCTACACCTTC.

The genes are TRBV9 and TRBJ2-1, with D hard to call. Germline V lookup: CDR1 SGDLS, CDR2 YYNGEE. The CDR3 is made up of 12 amino acids. V dropped 3 bases and J dropped 9 bases, with 10 bases sitting between them. The CDR3 DNA follows: TGTGCCAGCAGCGCTGGGGTTGTTGAGCAGTTCTTC. As protein: CASSAGVVEQFF.

The chain employs TRBV10-2 and TRBJ1-5; possible D gene TRBD1, 6 bases. The V and J ends lost 6 bases and 0 bases respectively, with 12 bases between them. Germline V CDR1 and CDR2: WSHSY, SAAADI. This CDR3 has 15 amino acids. The DNA for the CDR3 is TGCGCCAGCAGCGCGGGACAAATTAGCAATCAGCCCCAGCATTTT. Translation gives CASSAGQISNQPQHF.

This chain uses TRBV7-2 with TRBJ2-6, with 12 bases matching TRBD2. The ends lost 4 bases at V and 4 bases at J; junction bases unmatched: 5. There are 17 residues in the CDR3. Germline loops: CDR1 SGHTA, CDR2 FQGNSA. The CDR3: CASSSGTSGWGANVLTF. CDR3 nucleotide sequence: TGTGCCAGCAGCTCAGGGACTAGCGGGTGGGGGGCCAACGTCCTGACTTTC.

The CDR3 nucleotides are TGCGCCAGCAGCCAAGATTGGAATCAGCCCCAGCATTTT. This codes for CASSQDWNQPQHF. The rearrangement links TRBV4-3 to TRBJ1-5, with D unclear. Trimming removed 0 bases at V and 4 bases at J, with 4 bases between. Per germline, CDR1 LGHNA and CDR2 YSLEER. CDR3 size: 13 residues.

The chain couples TRBV5-1 to TRBJ2-6, with D possibly being TRBD1 (6 bases). Between the trimmed V and J ends, which lost 7 bases and 0 bases, there was a span of 20 bases. The CDR3 is 18 residues long. CDR1 is SGHRS and CDR2 is YFSETQ in the germline V gene. DNA for the CDR3: TGCGCCAGCGGGTCCATCGTGGCAGGGGTCTCTGGGGCCAACGTCCTGACTTTC. Its protein product is CASGSIVAGVSGANVLTF.

The chain combines TRBV5-4 with TRBJ2-1, with 9 bases identical to TRBD2. The CDR3 is 15 amino acids. Germline V gene sequence: CDR1 SGHNT, CDR2 YYREEE (reference sequence). The J segment lost 4 bases and the V segment lost 2 bases, leaving 4 bases of the junction unmatched. The CDR3 sequence: CASSFIAGDYNEQFF. As DNA, the CDR3 is TGTGCCAGCAGCTTCATAGCGGGGGATTACAATGAGCAGTTCTTC.

The V call is TRBV7-2, the J call TRBJ2-7, with a possible D match to TRBD2 (5 bases). V shed 0 bases and J shed 0 bases, with 9 bases lying between them. The germline CDR1 and CDR2 sequences are SGHTA and FQGNSA. The CDR3 covers 15 residues. The CDR3, as DNA: TGTGCCAGCAGCTTAGCCGGCAGCGGCTCCTACGAGCAGTACTTC. Amino acid sequence: CASSLAGSGSYEQYF.

The gene calls are TRBV25-1 and TRBJ1-2, with 9 bases matching TRBD1. This CDR3 is 15 amino acids long. CDR1 and CDR2 (germline): MGHDK, SYGVNS. V dropped 3 bases and J dropped 8; count of bases not matched to a gene: 10. As DNA, the CDR3 is TGTGCCAGCAGTGACCCACTGGGACAGGGCTTCGGCTACACCTTC. Residues: CASSDPLGQGFGYTF.

The genes are TRBV27 and TRBJ1-2, with 8 bases aligning to TRBD1. V shed 5 bases, J shed 4 bases, and the junction held 3 bases outside the gene matches. The CDR3 is made up of 13 amino acids. CDR1 is MNHEY and CDR2 is SMNVEV in the germline V gene (reference sequence). CDR3 sequence: CASSNRGGYGYTF. The CDR3 region has the DNA TGTGCCAGCAGTAACAGGGGGGGCTATGGCTACACCTTC.

The chain joins TRBV2 to TRBJ2-1, with 14 bases matching TRBD2. CDR3 length: 15 residues. Per the germline V gene, CDR1 is SNHLY and CDR2 is FYNNEI. The V segment lost 6 bases and the J segment 5 bases; nucleotides outside the gene matches: 3. As DNA, the CDR3 is TGTGCCAGCAGGAGACTAGCGGGAGGGGACAATGAGCAGTTCTTC. Its protein product is CASRRLAGGDNEQFF.

This rearrangement joins TRBV20-1 to TRBJ2-5; no firm D call. The CDR3 has 10 residues. Germline V gene data show CDR1 as DFQATT and CDR2 as SNEGSKA (reference sequence). V was pared by 4 bases and J by 4 bases, with 4 bases between. The CDR3 here is CSATRETQYF. CDR3 nucleotide sequence: TGCAGTGCTACAAGAGAGACCCAGTACTTC.

The gene calls are TRBV14 and TRBJ1-6; TRBD1 agrees at 9 bases. Germline lookup yields CDR1 SGHDN and CDR2 FVKESK. V was clipped by 0 bases and J by 3 bases; unmatched bases: 6. The CDR3 length is 18 residues. The CDR3 protein is CASSQDTGQGFYNSPLHF. CDR3 nucleotide sequence: TGTGCCAGCAGCCAAGATACGGGACAGGGTTTCTATAATTCACCCCTCCACTTT.

The rearrangement uses TRBV5-1 and TRBJ1-1, with D unresolved. Trimming stripped 0 bases from V and 3 bases from J, with 6 bases between. Germline lookup yields CDR1 SGHRS and CDR2 YFSETQ. The CDR3 loop spans 13 amino acids. CDR3 nucleotide sequence: TGCGCCAGCAGCTTGGGGGCGTACACTGAAGCTTTCTTT. Translation: CASSLGAYTEAFF.

The chain combines TRBV19 with TRBJ1-2; 7 bases agree with TRBD1. Germline V gives CDR1 LNHDA, CDR2 SQIVND (reference sequence). J gave up 3 bases and V 4 bases, and 11 bases lay outside the gene matches. The CDR3 spans 16 residues. The CDR3 DNA is TGTGCCAGTAGTAGAGCTAGGGACAGAGGATACTATGGCTACACCTTC. Translated: CASSRARDRGYYGYTF.

CDR3 in amino acids: CASTSIRSYTEAFF. In nucleotides, the CDR3 is TGTGCCAGCACCAGCATCCGTAGTTACACTGAAGCTTTCTTT. V is TRBV16 and J is TRBJ1-1; no definite D call. The CDR3 is 14 amino acids. Looked up from germline, CDR1 is KGHSY and CDR2 is FQNENV. V was pared by 7 bases and J by 3 bases, with 15 bases between.

The sample holds one count of this clone. The V call is TRBV19, the J call TRBJ2-3; D is possibly TRBD1 (5 bases). CDR3 length: 15 amino acids. The germline V and J ends were trimmed by 4 bases and 5 bases, with 16 bases remaining between them. Germline loops: CDR1 LNHDA, CDR2 SQIVND (reference sequence). CDR3 residues: CASSTMQGLRDTQYF. The CDR3 nucleotides are TGTGCCAGTAGTACGATGCAGGGATTACGAGATACGCAGTATTTT.

The genes are TRBV19 and TRBJ2-7; D perhaps matches TRBD2 (5 bases). The CDR3 is made up of 12 amino acids. Per the germline V gene, CDR1 is LNHDA and CDR2 is SQIVND (reference sequence). V lost 4 bases, J lost 5 bases, and 9 bases lay in between. CDR3 protein: CASSKSGNEQYF. CDR3 nucleotide sequence: TGTGCCAGTAGTAAGTCGGGGAACGAGCAGTACTTC.

V usage is TRBV28 and J usage is TRBJ1-5; D gene uncertain. Germline CDR1 reads MDHEN; CDR2 reads SYDVKM. The CDR3 runs 14 residues. Trimming took 1 base from V and 0 from J, leaving 4 bases between them. CDR3 region: CASSLSDSNQPQHF. For the CDR3, the DNA is TGTGCCAGCAGTTTATCAGATAGCAATCAGCCCCAGCATTTT.

This chain links TRBV28 with TRBJ2-1; 8 bases are a match to TRBD2. J gave up 6 bases and V 1 base, and 8 bases lay outside the gene matches. This CDR3 is built from 16 residues. CDR1 is MDHEN, CDR2 SYDVKM, per germline. DNA of the CDR3: TGTGCCAGCAGTTTATCTGCTGCGGGAGGTCGCAATGAGCAGTTCTTC. It translates to CASSLSAAGGRNEQFF.

The J gene is TRBJ2-5, the V gene TRBV10-3; 12 positions agree with TRBD2. V trimming: 5 bases; J trimming: 0 bases; junction bases outside the gene matches: 1. CDR3 size: 15 residues. Per germline, CDR1 ENHRY and CDR2 SYGVKD. The CDR3 sequence is CAISTSGGNQETQYF. The CDR3 DNA reads TGTGCCATCAGTACTAGCGGGGGGAACCAAGAGACCCAGTACTTC.